The 3 T cell receptor beta chains listed next were all sequenced from one sample in a study of cytomegalovirus exposure and HLA in healthy donors. Use of 60 Vbeta and 13 Jbeta primers characterized the PCR. Data came from immunoSEQ multiplex PCR; TCRdb stores just in-frame clones and leaves some out. The sample contains some 120,000 clones, 9.5% of which appear only once. Sequenced sample: PBMCs. All receptors come from a man aged 25-45 years in good health and CMV-seronegative.

This chain connects TRBV5-6 to TRBJ2-7; tentative D call: TRBD2 (6 bases). Trimming took 4 bases from V and 9 from J, leaving 14 bases between them. The length of the CDR3 is 12 residues. CDR1 is SGHDT, CDR2 YYEEEE, per germline. The CDR3 protein is CASSRVADVQYF. The DNA of the CDR3 is TGTGCCAGCAGCCGGGTAGCGGATGTGCAGTACTTC.

The rearrangement joins TRBV4-1 to TRBJ1-1, with 8 bases fitting TRBD1. CDR1 and CDR2 (germline): MGHRA, YSYEKL. V trimming: 4 bases; J trimming: 0 bases; junction bases outside the gene matches: 7. CDR3 size: 16 residues. This CDR3 is CASSRQGASMNTEAFF. In DNA form, the CDR3 reads TGCGCCAGCAGCCGGCAGGGGGCTTCTATGAACACTGAAGCTTTCTTT.

This clone was seen only a few times. The rearrangement uses TRBV9 and TRBJ2-6; D is possibly TRBD1 (5 bases). This CDR3 region has 17 residues. V gave up 2 bases and J gave up 0 bases, with 12 bases separating them. From germline, CDR1 is SGDLS and CDR2 YYNGEE. The DNA of the CDR3 is TGTGCCAGCAGCGTCCAGGGTGACAACTCTGGGGCCAACGTCCTGACTTTC. The encoded protein is CASSVQGDNSGANVLTF.